The clone carrying this T cell receptor (beta chain) was counted only a few times. This CDR3 is 15 amino acids long. Per germline, CDR1 SGDLS and CDR2 YYNGEE. V lost 0 bases and J lost 5, with 11 bases in between. The data were taken from a study of patients and donors after allogeneic stem cell transplantation. MiXCR was run by TCRdb on the RT-PCR reads, yielding one entry per CDR3 protein. The sample yields 900,000 to 1,000,000 distinct CDR3 sequences, around 17% seen once. V and J are TRBV9 and TRBJ1-4, with a tentative D call TRBD1 (6 bases). The specimen was blood, either unsorted or a sorted T cell fraction (not recorded which). This sequence originates from a human donor who was either an allogeneic HSCT recipient or a stem cell or donor lymphocyte infusion donor (not recorded which). It is not recorded whose cells these are; they may come from a transplant donor. CDR3 loop: CASSVATGRNEKLFF. CDR3 bases: TGTGCCAGCAGCGTAGCGACAGGTCGGAATGAAAAACTGTTTTTT.